Listed below are T cell receptor beta chains from one sample, sequenced in a study of T cells in Graves' hyperthyroidism and ophthalmopathy. TCRdb processed the multiplex PCR reads anew with MiXCR; each CDR3 protein has one entry. In the table there are about 380,000 distinct CDR3 sequences, roughly 14% of which are singletons. The sample comprised blood. These receptors were taken from a woman aged 55 to 70 with Graves' hyperthyroidism. CDR3s include the opening cysteine and the closing phenylalanine or tryptophan. Fields, in order: clone size, V gene, J gene, D gene, CDR3 DNA, CDR3 protein. D genes are given only for firm matches. Clone size is given for some rows only: seen once, a few or many times, or a class if the clone is expanded.

many,TRBV5-1,TRBJ2-5,TRBD2,TGCGCCAGCAGCCCCCCAGGACTAGGGGAGACCCAGTACTTC,CASSPPGLGETQYF
NA,TRBV2,TRBJ2-4,TRBD1,TGTGCCAGCAGGGGGGGACAGGGCAAAAACATTCAGTACTTC,CASRGGQGKNIQYF
many,TRBV6-1,TRBJ1-2,NA,TGTGCCAGCAGTGCCGAGGGGACTTACTATGGCTACACCTTC,CASSAEGTYYGYTF
NA,TRBV5-1,TRBJ2-2,NA,TGCGCCAGCAGCTTGGCCCCGGGGCGAGGAGCGGCCGGGGAGCTGTTTTTT,CASSLAPGRGAAGELFF
many,TRBV3-1,TRBJ2-5,TRBD2,TGTGCCAGCAGCCTGTCTAGCGGGAGGGAGACCCAGTACTTC,CASSLSSGRETQYF
NA,TRBV2,TRBJ2-1,TRBD2,TGTGCCAGCAGAGTGGGACTAGCGGGAGCCCCTGAGCAGTTCTTC,CASRVGLAGAPEQFF
many,TRBV12-3/TRBV12-4,TRBJ2-7,NA,TGTGCCAGCAGTTACAGCGGAGGGACCTACGAGCAGTACTTC,CASSYSGGTYEQYF
NA,TRBV28,TRBJ2-7,TRBD2,TGTGCCAGCAGTTTGCCCGGCGGACTAGCGTTTGAGCAGTACTTC,CASSLPGGLAFEQYF
NA,TRBV12-3/TRBV12-4,TRBJ2-7,NA,TGTGCCAGCAGTTTAAATGCCTACGAGCAGTACTTC,CASSLNAYEQYF
few,TRBV20-1,TRBJ2-4,TRBD2,TGCAGTGCTAGCGAGGGAGGGTCCTCAAACATTCAGTACTTC,CSASEGGSSNIQYF
NA,TRBV27,TRBJ2-3,TRBD1,TGTGCCAGCACTGGCTTGGACAGGGGGACCACAGATACGCAGTATTTT,CASTGLDRGTTDTQYF
many,TRBV5-1,TRBJ2-1,NA,TGTGCCAGCAGCTTCGGCGGGACCTCCTACAATGAGCAGTTCTTC,CASSFGGTSYNEQFF
NA,TRBV19,TRBJ2-7,TRBD2,TGTGCCAGTAGATCGACTAGCGACTACGAGCAGTACTTC,CASRSTSDYEQYF
many,TRBV20-1,TRBJ2-5,TRBD1,TGCAGTGCGGGGGGACAGGGAGAAGAGACCCAGTACTTC,CSAGGQGEETQYF
many,TRBV3-1,TRBJ2-3,NA,TGTGCCAGCAGCCAAGTTTGGGATACGCAGTATTTT,CASSQVWDTQYF
many,TRBV27,TRBJ1-6,NA,TGTGCCAGCAGCCATAAACAGGGCGGTTCACCCCTCCACTTT,CASSHKQGGSPLHF
many,TRBV5-6,TRBJ1-5,TRBD1,TGTGCCAGCAGCTTCAGGGGGGGATACAGCAATCAGCCCCAGCATTTT,CASSFRGGYSNQPQHF
NA,TRBV7-9,TRBJ2-7,TRBD2,TGTGCCAGCAGCTTCCCGGGGGCGGGAGGGCGATACGAGCAGTACTTC,CASSFPGAGGRYEQYF
NA,TRBV19,TRBJ1-4,NA,TGTGCCAGTAAGGCGGCCAGGGCTAATGAAAAACTGTTTTTT,CASKAARANEKLFF
NA,TRBV20-1,TRBJ1-6,NA,TGCAGTGCTAGAGACAGGGCTTCACCCCTCCACTTT,CSARDRASPLHF
few,TRBV30,TRBJ2-4,NA,TGTGCCTGGAGAGAACCCTCATTCTACATTCAGTACTTC,CAWREPSFYIQYF
NA,TRBV27,TRBJ2-1,NA,TGTGCCAGCAGCCGAAGGGGGTGGGAGACCTACAATGAGCAGTTCTTC,CASSRRGWETYNEQFF
few,TRBV4-2,TRBJ1-2,NA,TGTGCCAGCAGCCAAGATGCCGACAGGAGGAACTATGGCTACACCTTC,CASSQDADRRNYGYTF
few,TRBV20-1,TRBJ2-5,NA,TGCAGTGCTAGAGATGCGACCTCCTCTAAGGAGACCCAGTACTTC,CSARDATSSKETQYF
few,TRBV19,TRBJ2-7,TRBD2,TGTGCCAGTAGTGAAAGCCAGAGACTAGCGGGAGGGAAGCAGTACTTC,CASSESQRLAGGKQYF
many,TRBV27,TRBJ2-3,NA,TGTGCCAGCAGAGTGGGAACTAGCACAGATACGCAGTATTTT,CASRVGTSTDTQYF
many,TRBV10-3,TRBJ2-3,NA,TGTGCCATGGGAGAACCCCAAGGCACAGATACGCAGTATTTT,CAMGEPQGTDTQYF
many,TRBV5-4,TRBJ2-3,NA,TGTGCCAGCAGCTTGGGAGGAGACACAGATACGCAGTATTTT,CASSLGGDTDTQYF
many,TRBV2,TRBJ2-6,NA,TGTGCCAGCATTGACATGCCCTCCTCTGGGGCCAACGTCCTGACTTTC,CASIDMPSSGANVLTF
NA,TRBV20-1,TRBJ1-5,NA,TGCAGTGCCTTACAGGGTGGTGGGCAGCCCCAGCATTTT,CSALQGGGQPQHF
NA,TRBV7-8,TRBJ2-2,TRBD2,TGTGCCAGCAGCGCAAATAGCGGGAGGAGAACCGGGGAGCTGTTTTTT,CASSANSGRRTGELFF
few,TRBV19,TRBJ2-5,NA,TGTGCCAGTTCAACAGGACCCGGGTCGCAGACCCAGTACTTC,CASSTGPGSQTQYF
NA,TRBV5-4,TRBJ2-1,NA,TGTGCCAGCAGCCAAACAGGGAGGGATGAGCAGTTCTTC,CASSQTGRDEQFF
many,TRBV12-3/TRBV12-4,TRBJ1-6,TRBD1,TGTGCCAGCAGACGACAGGGGGATAATTCACCCCTCCACTTT,CASRRQGDNSPLHF
many,TRBV19,TRBJ2-1,NA,TGTGCCAGTATAGGAGGGAGCTCCTACAATGAGCAGTTCTTC,CASIGGSSYNEQFF
many,TRBV6-2/TRBV6-3,TRBJ2-1,NA,TGTGCCAGCAGTTACACCAAAAACCCCCTGAGGAGGGGACGCTCCTACAATGAGCAGTTCTTC,CASSYTKNPLRRGRSYNEQFF
NA,TRBV20-1,TRBJ2-3,NA,TGCAGTGCTAGAGATGGGGCAGGCACAGATACGCAGTATTTT,CSARDGAGTDTQYF
many,TRBV20-1,TRBJ2-7,TRBD2,TGCAGTGCTGCTTGGACTAGTGCCTCCTACGAGCAGTACTTC,CSAAWTSASYEQYF
many,TRBV30,TRBJ1-1,NA,TGTGCCTGGAGACTCGAGGGGGTGGGTGAAGCTTTCTTT,CAWRLEGVGEAFF
NA,TRBV12-3/TRBV12-4,TRBJ2-2,NA,TGTGCCAGCGCGCGGGATTGGGGGGAGCTGTTTTTT,CASARDWGELFF
many,TRBV30,TRBJ2-7,TRBD1,TGTGCCTGGACGGCAGGGGGATACGAGCAGTACTTC,CAWTAGGYEQYF
many,TRBV3-1,TRBJ2-3,NA,TGTGCCAGCAGCCAAAGATTCTCCACAGATACGCAGTATTTT,CASSQRFSTDTQYF
many,TRBV20-1,TRBJ2-7,TRBD2,TGCAGTGCTAGGGGGGTAGTAGCGGGAATCGACGAGCAGTACTTC,CSARGVVAGIDEQYF
NA,TRBV7-9,TRBJ2-3,NA,TGTGCCAGCAGCGCACCTGGGTTCGATACGCAGTATTTT,CASSAPGFDTQYF
many,TRBV28,TRBJ2-7,TRBD1,TGTGCCAGCAGTCCTACGACAGGGCTCTCCTACGAGCAGTACTTC,CASSPTTGLSYEQYF